The 21 T cell receptor beta chains reported below all come from one sample, sequenced in a study of blood T cell repertoires in COVID-19. Generated by immunoSEQ multiplex PCR, the TCRdb table keeps only in-frame clones and is missing some. The table records some 80,000 clones, about 88% of them present only once. Sequenced material: peripheral blood. The receptors shown here come from a human donor in a cohort sampled during active COVID-19.

The rearrangement links TRBV27 to TRBJ1-2; 7 bases agree with TRBD1. Unmatched junction bases numbered 10, after V lost 4 bases and J lost 5 bases. CDR3 size: 15 residues. Per germline, CDR1 MNHEY and CDR2 SMNVEV (reference sequence). The CDR3 DNA reads TGTGCCAGCAGTTCTTCCCCGGGACAGCAGTATGGCTACACCTTC. As protein: CASSSSPGQQYGYTF.

The chain joins TRBV28 to TRBJ1-2; unclear D gene. Trimming cost V 3 bases and J 7 bases, with 12 bases left between them. This CDR3 is built from 13 residues. CDR1 MDHEN and CDR2 SYDVKM come from the germline V gene. DNA of the CDR3: TGTGCCAGCAGTTTGTCCCCGTCCCGTGGCTACACCTTC. Translated, it gives CASSLSPSRGYTF.

CDR3 loop: CASKGGRGDNEQFF. For the CDR3, the DNA is TGCGCCAGCAAGGGCGGGAGAGGGGACAATGAGCAGTTCTTC. V is TRBV5-1 and J is TRBJ2-1; the match to TRBD2 covers 7 bases. The germline V gene encodes CDR1 SGHRS and CDR2 YFSETQ. The CDR3 length is 14 residues. After removal of 6 bases from V and 5 bases from J, the junction contained 8 bases not matched to a gene.

This clone is a singleton in its sample. The rearrangement links TRBV5-1 to TRBJ2-1; no clear D gene. V shed 2 bases and J shed 7 bases, with 13 bases lying between them. CDR3 length equals 14 residues. Germline CDR1 reads SGHRS; CDR2 reads YFSETQ. Here the CDR3 reads CASSFLETANEQFF. CDR3 DNA sequence: TGCGCCAGCAGCTTCCTAGAGACCGCAAATGAGCAGTTCTTC.

CDR3 bases: TGTGCCAGCAGTTACCTAGCGGGAGGGCAAAATGAGCAGTTCTTC. This encodes CASSYLAGGQNEQFF. This chain joins TRBV6-2 or TRBV6-3 and TRBJ2-1; 12 nucleotides line up with TRBD2. CDR3 length: 15 amino acids. CDR1 MNHEY and CDR2 SVGEGT come from the germline V gene. Trimming cost V 2 bases and J 7 bases; bases outside gene matches: 3.

This chain uses TRBV28 with TRBJ2-7; D is possibly TRBD2 (5 bases). Per the germline V gene, CDR1 is MDHEN and CDR2 is SYDVKM. CDR3 size: 12 residues. V gave up 11 bases and J gave up 6 bases, with 17 bases separating them. DNA of the CDR3: TGTGCCTCAAGAGAGGGAAAGAGCGAGCAGTACTTC. It yields the protein CASREGKSEQYF.

V is TRBV7-2 and J is TRBJ2-2; D uncertain. Germline V gene lookup returns CDR1 SGHTA and CDR2 FQGNSA. This CDR3 has 12 amino acids. V was cut by 2 bases and J by 9 bases, with 7 bases left in between. The CDR3 DNA reads TGTGCCAGCAGCTTAACGGTCTGGGAGCTGTTTTTT. Its protein is CASSLTVWELFF. Full variable domain (rest looked up from reference TRBV7-2 and TRBJ2-2): GAGVSQSPSNKVTEKGKDVELRCDPISGHTALYWYRQSLGQGLEFLIYFQGNSAPDKSGLPSDRFSAERTGGSVSTLTIQRTQQEDSAVYLCASSLTVWELFFGEGSRLTVL.

On this clone itself: One junction end disagrees with the germline gene, perhaps due to a read error. The chain is built from TRBV7-2 and TRBJ2-5; 12 nucleotides line up with TRBD2. This CDR3 is built from 15 residues. Germline-derived CDR1 and CDR2 are SGHTA and FQGNSA. The CDR3: CASSLAGGRLETQYF. CDR3 in DNA: TGTGCCAGCAGCCTAGCGGGGGGGCGGTTAGAGACCCAGTACTTC. Combining the CDR3 with reference TRBV7-2 and TRBJ2-5 gives the whole variable domain GAGVSQSPSNKVTEKGKDVELRCDPISGHTALYWYRQSLGQGLEFLIYFQGNSAPDKSGLPSDRFSAERTGGSVSTLTIQRTQQEDSAVYLCASSLAGGRLETQYFGPGTRLLVL.

This chain connects TRBV7-9 to TRBJ1-5; 8 bases fit TRBD1. The germline gives CDR1 SEHNR, CDR2 FQNEAQ (reference sequence). The CDR3 runs 16 residues. V trimming: 3 bases; J trimming: 5 bases; junction bases outside the gene matches: 9. CDR3 region: CASSLNRGDRYQPQHF. CDR3 coding DNA: TGTGCCAGCAGCTTGAACCGGGGGGACAGGTATCAGCCCCAGCATTTT.

This clone was counted only a few times. V and J are TRBV7-8 and TRBJ2-1; 9 bases are a match to TRBD2. CDR1 SGHVS and CDR2 FQNEAQ come from the germline V gene. This CDR3 region has 16 residues. V dropped 5 bases and J dropped 0; count of bases not matched to a gene: 5. The CDR3 region is CASSLLAGSSYNEQFF. CDR3 DNA sequence: TGTGCCAGCAGCCTGCTAGCGGGGAGCTCCTACAATGAGCAGTTCTTC.

This clone was found once. This rearrangement joins TRBV21-1 to TRBJ2-5; TRBD2 is taken as the D call from the table, unchecked against the DNA. TRBV21-1 is a pseudogene segment. The CDR3 totals 17 residues. The CDR3 DNA reads TGTGCCAGCAGCAATGGTAGGTTAGCGGGGGAGCAAGAGACCCAGTACTTC. Translated, it gives CASSNGRLAGEQETQYF.

The V gene is TRBV2, the J gene TRBJ2-2; D might be TRBD2 (6 bases). V lost 6 bases and J 0 bases, leaving 11 bases between the germline ends. The CDR3 length is 15 residues. Germline V gene data show CDR1 as SNHLY and CDR2 as FYNNEI. CDR3 in DNA: TGTGCCAGCAGGGGGGGACGGACGAACACCGGGGAGCTGTTTTTT. As protein: CASRGGRTNTGELFF.

This chain joins TRBV14 and TRBJ1-1; D is unclear. Germline V gives CDR1 SGHDN, CDR2 FVKESK. V was trimmed by 1 base and J by 1 base, leaving 4 bases between them. The CDR3 spans 13 residues. CDR3 nucleotides: TGTGCCAGCAGCCAAGGCGGGAACACTGAAGCTTTCTTT. Translating it yields CASSQGGNTEAFF.

The gene calls are TRBV18 and TRBJ1-2; D is unresolved. This CDR3 comprises 16 residues. From germline, CDR1 is KGHSH and CDR2 LQKENI. The V end lost 0 bases, the J end lost 1 base, and 12 bases lay between the germline ends. The CDR3 DNA follows: TGTGCCAGCTCACCACCAAACGCCGGTGGTAACTATGGCTACACCTTC. Its protein product is CASSPPNAGGNYGYTF.

Comments on this clone: The CDR3 does not close with the conserved phenylalanine or tryptophan, likely indicating a read error. It is unclear where the CDR3 begins or ends on the DNA, so no DNA is shown, and the CDR3 is as TCRdb lists it. This chain uses TRBV19 with TRBJ2-4; the tabulated D call, TRBD1, remains unverified against the DNA. Germline V gene lookup returns CDR1 LNHDA and CDR2 SQIVND (reference sequence). 13 amino acids form the CDR3, both terminal residues included. This chain's CDR3 is CASSETQGAQHQV.

The chain uses TRBV7-8 and TRBJ2-1, with 8 bases that match TRBD2. The germline V gene has CDR1 SGHVS and CDR2 FQNEAQ. This CDR3 region has 16 residues. Germline trimming cut 5 bases from V and 8 bases from J; bases unmatched to any gene: 14. The CDR3 DNA follows: TGTGCCAGCAGCCCTCTAGGGGGACTAGAGCTGGATGAGCAGTTCTTC. Its protein is CASSPLGGLELDEQFF.

J is TRBJ2-1 and V is TRBV12-5; tentative D call: TRBD2 (6 bases). V lost 5 bases, J lost 7 bases, and 12 bases lay in between. From germline, CDR1 is LGHNT and CDR2 FRNRAP. The CDR3 is 13 amino acids. CDR3 residues: CASGPDAGNEQFF. DNA of the CDR3: TGTGCTAGTGGTCCAGATGCGGGGAATGAGCAGTTCTTC.

V and J are TRBV7-9 and TRBJ1-1, with a tentative D call TRBD1 (5 bases). This CDR3 has 13 amino acids. V was pared by 7 bases and J by 1 base, with 10 bases between. Germline-derived CDR1 and CDR2 are SEHNR and FQNEAQ (reference sequence). The CDR3 sequence: CASIRTGNTEAFF. CDR3 DNA sequence: TGTGCCAGCATCCGAACAGGGAACACTGAAGCTTTCTTT.

A note on this clone: This specimen includes other DNA sequences encoding the same CDR3. This chain links TRBV11-2 with TRBJ2-1; 8 bases align to TRBD2. Germline CDR1 and CDR2: SGHAT and FQNNGV. J was trimmed by 0 bases and V by 1 base; bases with no gene match: 2. The CDR3 contains 16 residues. Written as DNA, the CDR3 is TGTGCCAGCAGCTTAGGGAGCGGGAGCTCCTACAATGAGCAGTTCTTC. It specifies CASSLGSGSSYNEQFF.

The rearrangement joins TRBV19 to TRBJ2-2; 9 nucleotides line up with TRBD1. The trim removed 4 bases at V and 7 bases at J, leaving 7 bases unmatched. Per the germline V gene, CDR1 is LNHDA and CDR2 is SQIVND (reference sequence). The CDR3 covers 15 residues. The CDR3 DNA follows: TGTGCCAGTAGTAGGGACAGGGCCGGTCTCGGGGAGCTGTTTTTT. This translates into CASSRDRAGLGELFF.

There are a few counts of this clone. This chain links TRBV18 with TRBJ2-3; D might be TRBD2 (5 bases). Trimming pared 1 base from V and 0 bases from J, leaving 5 bases between. In germline, CDR1 is KGHSH, CDR2 LQKENI. The CDR3 spans 14 residues. The CDR3 DNA reads as TGTGCCAGCTCACCACAGCGGAGCACAGATACGCAGTATTTT. Its protein is CASSPQRSTDTQYF. The whole variable domain, filled in from reference TRBV18 and TRBJ2-3, reads NAGVMQNPRHLVRRRGQEARLRCSPMKGHSHVYWYRQLPEEGLKFMVYLQKENIIDESGMPKERFSAEFPKEGPSILRIQQVVRGDSAAYFCASSPQRSTDTQYFGPGTRLTVL.